The 22 T cell receptor beta chains presented below share a single source sample, sequenced in a study of T cell responses to AZD1222 COVID-19 vaccine. Sequenced by immunoSEQ multiplex PCR; TCRdb stores in-frame clones only, minus some. The sample lists some 200,000 clones; roughly nine tenths were seen once. The source was peripheral blood, collected 28 days after the second AZD1222 dose. The receptors shown here come from an adult who received the AZD1222 COVID-19 vaccine.

J is TRBJ1-2 and V is TRBV15; D is unclear. This CDR3 is 17 amino acids long. V lost 0 bases, J lost 6 bases, and 20 bases lay in between. CDR1 is LNHNV and CDR2 is YYDKDF in the germline V gene (reference sequence). The CDR3: CATSRDAVGEGGNGYTF. CDR3 nucleotides: TGTGCCACCAGCAGAGATGCTGTTGGAGAGGGAGGGAATGGCTACACCTTC.

CDR3 DNA sequence: TGTGCCAGCAGCCAAAGGGGGGGACAGGGGAAAAACGAGCAGTACTTC. Amino acid sequence: CASSQRGGQGKNEQYF. The chain is built from TRBV3-1 (or the pseudogene TRBV3-2) and TRBJ2-7; 10 bases fit TRBD1. Trimming cost V 2 bases and J 5 bases; bases outside gene matches: 9. The CDR3 consists of 16 residues. Per germline, CDR1 LGHDT and CDR2 YNNKEL (reference sequence).

The rearrangement joins TRBV7-6 to TRBJ1-3, with D hard to call. The CDR3 totals 15 residues. The germline gives CDR1 SGHVS, CDR2 FNYEAQ. Trimming took 2 bases from V and 0 from J, leaving 8 bases between them. The CDR3 sequence: CASSLTLSSGNTIYF. DNA for the CDR3: TGTGCCAGCAGCTTAACCCTCAGCTCTGGAAACACCATATATTTT.

This chain links TRBV7-2 with TRBJ1-5; D unclear. Deletions cut 1 base from V and 5 bases from J, with 9 bases between. Germline assignment: CDR1 SGHTA and CDR2 FQGNSA. The CDR3 spans 14 residues. This CDR3 is CASSLGQGYQPQHF. CDR3 DNA sequence: TGTGCCAGCAGCTTAGGACAAGGCTATCAGCCCCAGCATTTT.

The CDR3 is CASSIGSGTGRNIQYF. In DNA, the CDR3 is TGTGCCAGTAGTATAGGTTCCGGGACAGGGAGAAACATTCAGTACTTC. The rearrangement joins TRBV19 to TRBJ2-4; 9 bases align to TRBD1. Germline CDR1 is LNHDA and CDR2 is SQIVND (reference sequence). The trim removed 1 base at V and 6 bases at J, leaving 7 bases unmatched. The CDR3 sequence is 16 residues long.

This clone was seen only a few times. The chain joins TRBV29-1 to TRBJ2-5; perhaps TRBD2 as D (6 bases). CDR1 SQVTM and CDR2 ANQGSEA come from the germline V gene. The CDR3 runs 12 residues. V was clipped by 4 bases and J by 4 bases, with 10 bases between them. The CDR3, as DNA: TGCAGCGTTGGGGTGGGGGGAGAGACCCAGTACTTC. Residues: CSVGVGGETQYF.

CDR3 nucleotide sequence: TGTGCCAGTAGTCCTAACAGGGGTTGGGCTGAAGCTTTCTTT. This translates into CASSPNRGWAEAFF. The chain links TRBV19 to TRBJ1-1, with 7 bases identical to TRBD1. The ends lost 5 bases at V and 6 bases at J; junction bases unmatched: 9. Germline V gene lookup returns CDR1 LNHDA and CDR2 SQIVND (reference sequence). The CDR3 is 14 residues long.

This chain joins TRBV18 and TRBJ2-2; the match to TRBD1 covers 8 bases. V shed 0 bases, J shed 6 bases, and the junction held 9 bases outside the gene matches. Looked up from germline, CDR1 is KGHSH and CDR2 is LQKENI. The CDR3 spans 17 residues. CDR3 amino acids: CASSPPPGQGKSGELFF. The CDR3 coding sequence is TGTGCCAGCTCACCACCTCCCGGACAGGGCAAATCCGGGGAGCTGTTTTTT.

This clone has a single count. This chain connects TRBV19 to TRBJ2-7; either TRBD1 or TRBD2 may supply D (6 bases each). Trimming stripped 4 bases from V and 8 bases from J, with 21 bases between. From germline, CDR1 is LNHDA and CDR2 SQIVND (reference sequence). This CDR3 contains 15 residues. In DNA, the CDR3 is TGTGCCAGTAGTACGTCCCCTAATATCGGGGGCCAGCAGTACTTC. This encodes CASSTSPNIGGQQYF.

The CDR3 spells CASSLQGWGSNQPQHF. The CDR3 bases are TGTGCCAGCAGCTTACAGGGTTGGGGAAGCAATCAGCCCCAGCATTTT. V is TRBV5-6 and J is TRBJ1-5, with D perhaps TRBD1 (6 bases). The CDR3 runs to 16 residues. The germline V gene encodes CDR1 SGHDT and CDR2 YYEEEE. V lost 2 bases and J lost 1, with 13 bases in between.

The chain employs TRBV7-2 and TRBJ1-1; no definite D call. CDR3 size: 14 residues. The germline V gene has CDR1 SGHTA and CDR2 FQGNSA. Deletions cut 2 bases from V and 1 base from J, with 8 bases between. The CDR3 DNA reads TGTGCCAGCAGCTTAAGGCCGGGGAACACTGAAGCTTTCTTT. This translates into CASSLRPGNTEAFF.

This clone occurred once. Sequence at one end of the junction differs from germline and may be a read error. The CDR3 DNA sequence: TGTGCTAGCAGCTCGGGACTACCCGGGGAGCTGTTTTTT. This sequence encodes CASSSGLPGELFF. V and J are TRBV7-7 and TRBJ2-2; 7 bases line up with TRBD2. The CDR3 has 13 residues. Per the germline V gene, CDR1 is SSHAT and CDR2 is FNYEAQ (reference sequence).

The chain links TRBV7-8 to TRBJ2-7; 9 positions match TRBD2. The germline CDR1 and CDR2 sequences are SGHVS and FQNEAQ. CDR3 length equals 17 residues. Trimming cost V 0 bases and J 2 bases; bases outside gene matches: 8. The CDR3 protein is CASSLAHRLAGTYEQYF. CDR3 nucleotides: TGTGCCAGCAGCTTAGCGCATAGGCTAGCGGGGACCTACGAGCAGTACTTC.

The CDR3 spells CASSYLGGQNSPLHF. The CDR3 DNA reads as TGTGCCAGCAGCTACCTCGGGGGCCAGAATTCACCCCTCCACTTT. V usage is TRBV5-5 and J usage is TRBJ1-6; a possible D gene is TRBD1 (6 bases). Germline lookup yields CDR1 SGHKS and CDR2 YYEKEE (reference sequence). With 3 bases removed from V and 7 bases from J, the gap between germline ends came to 14 bases. This CDR3 is 15 amino acids long. The variable domain in full, completed from reference TRBV5-5 and TRBJ1-6, reads DAGVTQSPTHLIKTRGQQVTLRCSPISGHKSVSWYQQVLGQGPQFIFQYYEKEERGRGNFPDRFSARQFPNYSSELNVNALLLGDSALYLCASSYLGGQNSPLHFGNGTRLTVT.

This clone came up once. The chain joins TRBV5-1 to TRBJ2-3; D is uncertain. The V end was cut by 1 base, the J end by 0 bases, with 18 bases between. The CDR3 extends over 18 amino acids. Per germline, CDR1 SGHRS and CDR2 YFSETQ. The CDR3 DNA sequence: TGCGCCAGCAGCTTGTCCGGAATTACCTCGCCTAGCACAGATACGCAGTATTTT. Translation gives CASSLSGITSPSTDTQYF.

The chain uses TRBV20-1 and TRBJ2-7; 10 bases match TRBD2. Looked up from germline, CDR1 is DFQATT and CDR2 is SNEGSKA (reference sequence). There are 13 residues in the CDR3. V trimming: 3 bases; J trimming: 2 bases; junction bases outside the gene matches: 1. The CDR3 DNA follows: TGCAGTGCTAGTACTAGCGGGGCCTACGAGCAGTACTTC. Residues: CSASTSGAYEQYF.

The chain combines TRBV7-8 with TRBJ2-1; 7 nucleotides match TRBD1. This CDR3 spans 14 amino acids. With 1 base clipped from V and 7 bases from J, the junction kept 4 bases outside the gene matches. CDR1 and CDR2 (germline): SGHVS, FQNEAQ. CDR3 amino acids: CASSLVGQTNEQFF. The DNA of the CDR3 is TGTGCCAGCAGCTTAGTGGGACAGACAAATGAGCAGTTCTTC.

The chain links TRBV3-1 (or the pseudogene TRBV3-2) to TRBJ1-4; no firm D call. The CDR3 has 12 amino acids. Per germline, CDR1 LGHDT and CDR2 YNNKEL (reference sequence). V was pared by 4 bases and J by 4 bases, with 4 bases between. Here the CDR3 DNA reads TGTGCCAGCAGCCTCCGTAATGAAAAACTGTTTTTT. Amino acids: CASSLRNEKLFF.

This clone was observed a single time. The CDR3 DNA follows: TGTGCCAGCAGCCAAGATGTAAGGAGAACCAACCTTGGAAACACCATATATTTT. Translating gives CASSQDVRRTNLGNTIYF. The chain is built from TRBV3-1 (or the pseudogene TRBV3-2) and TRBJ1-3; D not resolved. With 0 bases removed from V and 3 bases from J, the gap between germline ends came to 18 bases. This CDR3 contains 18 residues. The germline gives CDR1 LGHDT, CDR2 YNNKEL (reference sequence).

The chain has TRBV30 and TRBJ1-4, with D uncertain. The CDR3 runs to 16 residues. V gave up 4 bases and J gave up 1 base, with 16 bases separating them. Germline V gene lookup returns CDR1 GTSNPN and CDR2 SVGIG (reference sequence). As DNA, the CDR3 is TGTGCCTGGAAGTTCAAGACTACCATAACTAATGAAAAACTGTTTTTT. Encoded protein: CAWKFKTTITNEKLFF.

This chain links TRBV10-2 with TRBJ2-1; 10 nucleotides line up with TRBD2. After removal of 2 bases from V and 5 bases from J, the junction contained 3 bases not matched to a gene. The germline gives CDR1 WSHSY, CDR2 SAAADI. The CDR3 runs 15 residues. In nucleotides, the CDR3 is TGCGCCAGCAGTGAGCGTACTAGCGGGGACAATGAGCAGTTCTTC. Its translation: CASSERTSGDNEQFF.

This clone appeared many times. This chain connects TRBV10-1 to TRBJ2-2; tentative D call: TRBD1 (5 bases). The CDR3 consists of 13 residues. Germline CDR1 and CDR2: WNHNN and SYGVQD (reference sequence). With 3 bases removed from V and 3 bases from J, the gap between germline ends came to 5 bases. For the CDR3, the DNA is TGCGCCAGCAGTGACAGGGACACCGGGGAGCTGTTTTTT. Its protein product is CASSDRDTGELFF.